This T cell receptor (beta chain) is drawn from a study of identifying expanded T cells in peripheral blood (dated by TCRdb to the late 2010s). For the wider study: Technical replicates were generated by sequencing separate aliquots of the same genomic DNA pool, and four replicates were compared pairwise. Overall results and qualifications from the work: For all healthy donors, the variance in clone template counts between approximately 2-week samples rose significantly as total template count increased. The beta-binomial model significantly reduced the number of clones called differentially abundant and the false-positive rate across all healthy-donor time intervals. It was expected by the authors that biological variance in healthy repertoires might increase further over much longer intervals, such as months to years. About 1.3 differentially abundant clones were flagged by the binomial model between technical replicates, whereas about 15 and 18 were flagged over two weeks and four weeks, respectively.

No immune events, such as infections, were documented for the healthy donors during the collection period. Healthy-donor blood repertoires served as a training cohort to calibrate time-dependent variance in a beta-binomial model of T-cell clone differential abundance. The training cohort included approximately 10 healthy donors, of whom 3 were female and 7 were male. An age range of about 29 to 65 years, with an average of around 44 years, was recorded for the donors. Whole blood was collected from each healthy donor at three time points spaced approximately 13 days apart and obtained from a commercial supplier. Genomic DNA was extracted from unsorted whole blood for immunosequencing. Counted from cysteine to phenylalanine, this CDR3 has 8 amino acids. The retained sequence is limited to the CDR3, 24 bases, with the frame set at the first base. The germline V gene gives CDR1 as MNHNS and CDR2 as SASEGT.

Turning to this clone: Its recognized antigen is unknown. The junction shows a germline mismatch at one end, possibly a read error.

The immunoSEQ Assay, which uses bias-controlled multiplex PCR amplification of genomic DNA, was used to profile TCRbeta CDR3 regions. Per the authors' processing: To quantify the absolute abundance of each unique TCRbeta CDR3 region, the sequences were collapsed and filtered. Two models were used to test differential abundance: a binomial model (Fisher-equivalent) and a beta-binomial model that adds time-dependent variance fitted from healthy donors. Clones with fewer than 5 combined templates were removed, and differential abundance was called for clones with a Benjamini-Hochberg FDR below 0.01. The form v = (b*log(k)+a)^2 was used to model beta-binomial variance as a function of total template count across the two samples. The table was pulled from immuneACCESS by TCRdb, which kept in-frame rearrangements only. Such tables lose some clones; where checked, under half of the loss comes from unresolved V genes, and the rest has no known cause. V and J calls and clone size are copied from that table; D and trimming were computed from the DNA. This sample comprises 95,000 to 100,000 clones, about 83% of them detected only once. The ten largest clonotypes hold about 17% of the sample.

This sequence was found in a person between 18 and 75 years old in good health. The receptor chain draws on TRBV6-1 and TRBJ1-1; a confident D gene designation cannot be given. The sequenced sample was blood. The bases read TGTGCCAGCAGTGAAAAGATTTTT. It translates to CASSEKIF.